The sample holds many counts of the clone carrying this T cell receptor (beta chain). Clones were sequenced by immunoSEQ multiplex PCR, and TCRdb holds only the in-frame ones, with some missing. This sample has approximately 100,000 clones, with around 71% found just once. The CDR3 is made up of 15 amino acids. CDR1 is MNHEY and CDR2 is SVGAGI in the germline V gene. The ends were cut back, 0 bases at V and 6 bases at J, with 12 bases in the middle. The entry originates in a study of shared clonotypes between healthy human individuals. The source of this sequence is a woman between 25 and 40 years old in good health. Sequenced sample: memory CD8+ T cells sorted from blood. Described subset: CD45RO+ cells pooled with CCR7-negative TemRA cells. The gene calls are TRBV6-5 and TRBJ2-1, with D possibly matching TRBD2 (6 bases). CDR3 sequence reads: CASSYSDGSFNEQFF. The CDR3 coding sequence is TGTGCCAGCAGTTACTCCGACGGGAGTTTCAATGAGCAGTTCTTC.